This entry lists 29 T cell receptor beta chains sequenced from one sample in a study of memory CD4+ T cells and cytomegalovirus serostatus. The sort gate was single viable CD3+CD4+CD8-CD45RO+ cells for memory CD4+ T cells. Sequencing was performed with immunoSEQ multiplex PCR; in TCRdb, only in-frame clones are kept and a portion is missing. The sample lists approximately 50,000 clones, over 65% seen once, with roughly 2.7% in the top ten. Material for sequencing was memory CD4+ T cells from blood. Source of these receptors: an adult in good health and CMV-seropositive.

The chain combines TRBV28 with TRBJ2-1; TRBD1 matches 7 bases. The germline V gene encodes CDR1 MDHEN and CDR2 SYDVKM. Trimming removed 2 bases from V and 7 bases from J; junction bases left unmatched: 2. The CDR3 totals 13 residues. As DNA, the CDR3 is TGTGCCAGCAGTTTACAGGGGGTAAATGAGCAGTTCTTC. Translating it yields CASSLQGVNEQFF.

This clone was counted between two and nine times. This CDR3 is CASSVPAQGSTIYF. Written as DNA, the CDR3 is TGTGCCAGCAGCGTCCCCGCGCAGGGATCCACCATATATTTT. The chain is built from TRBV9 and TRBJ1-3; perhaps TRBD1 as D (5 bases). Germline CDR1 SGDLS, CDR2 YYNGEE. The germline V and J ends were trimmed by 2 bases and 9 bases, with 15 bases remaining between them. The CDR3 consists of 14 residues. Using reference TRBV9 and TRBJ1-3 for the parts outside the CDR3, the full variable domain is DSGVTQTPKHLITATGQRVTLRCSPRSGDLSVYWYQQSLDQGLQFLIQYYNGEERAKGNILERFSAQQFPDLHSELNLSSLELGDSALYFCASSVPAQGSTIYFGEGSWLTVV.

The rearrangement joins TRBV15 to TRBJ2-2; 7 bases fit TRBD1. Germline assignment: CDR1 LNHNV and CDR2 YYDKDF (reference sequence). The CDR3 consists of 16 residues. V lost 1 base and J lost 6; bases outside the gene matches: 8. The CDR3 region has the DNA TGTGCCACCAGCAGAGGCACAGGGGAAGGCGCCGGGGAGCTGTTTTTT. Translated: CATSRGTGEGAGELFF.

This clone was observed a few times. This sequence joins TRBV5-6 and TRBJ2-5, with D perhaps being TRBD1 or TRBD2 (5 bases each). Trimming removed 4 bases at V and 5 bases at J, with 12 bases between. Per germline, CDR1 SGHDT and CDR2 YYEEEE. The length of the CDR3 is 13 residues. CDR3 sequence reads: CASSGRGAETQYF. Written as DNA, the CDR3 is TGTGCCAGCAGCGGTAGAGGGGCGGAGACCCAGTACTTC.

V usage is TRBV9 and J usage is TRBJ2-3; 12 bases align to TRBD2. CDR1 is SGDLS, CDR2 YYNGEE, per germline. Unmatched junction bases numbered 6, after V lost 4 bases and J lost 0 bases. The CDR3 has 17 residues. CDR3 bases: TGTGCCAGCAGCTCCCGGACTAGCGGGATTAGCACAGATACGCAGTATTTT. Protein: CASSSRTSGISTDTQYF.

V and J are TRBV28 and TRBJ2-3, with D possibly being TRBD1 or TRBD2 (5 bases each). With 6 bases removed from V and 6 bases from J, the gap between germline ends came to 19 bases. Germline V gene sequence: CDR1 MDHEN, CDR2 SYDVKM. The CDR3 is made up of 15 amino acids. CDR3: CASSLTRPGADTQYF. The CDR3 DNA is TGTGCCAGCAGCCTAACTAGGCCCGGGGCGGATACGCAGTATTTT.

The chain has TRBV2 and TRBJ1-3; no firm D call. Germline assignment: CDR1 SNHLY and CDR2 FYNNEI. Trimming removed 6 bases from V and 0 bases from J, with 12 bases in between. This CDR3 has 15 residues. DNA for the CDR3: TGTGCCAGCAGACTCGACCCCTCCTCTGGAAACACCATATATTTT. Translating gives CASRLDPSSGNTIYF.

The count of this clone is one. The rearrangement joins TRBV18 to TRBJ2-2, with 7 bases matching TRBD2. The CDR3 consists of 15 residues. With V trimmed by 3 bases and J by 6 bases, 7 bases remained unmatched. CDR1 KGHSH and CDR2 LQKENI come from the germline V gene. CDR3 amino acids: CASSPGRESAGELFF. The CDR3 DNA reads as TGTGCCAGCTCACCCGGGCGGGAGTCCGCCGGGGAGCTGTTTTTT.

The V and J genes are TRBV19 and TRBJ2-3; 7 bases fit TRBD2. The V gene end was trimmed by 6 bases and the J gene end by 2 bases; junction bases not matched to a gene: 5. Looked up from germline, CDR1 is LNHDA and CDR2 is SQIVND (reference sequence). The CDR3 consists of 14 residues. The CDR3 coding sequence is TGTGCCAGTAGCGCGAGCGGGGCCACAGATACGCAGTATTTT. Protein sequence: CASSASGATDTQYF.

This sequence joins TRBV4-3 and TRBJ1-5, with D uncertain. The CDR3 has 15 amino acids. Germline CDR1 and CDR2: LGHNA and YSLEER. V was clipped by 1 base and J by 5 bases, with 12 bases between them. CDR3 sequence reads: CASSQAMGRDQPQHF. The CDR3 DNA is TGCGCCAGCAGCCAAGCCATGGGGAGGGATCAGCCCCAGCATTTT.

The chain employs TRBV25-1 and TRBJ1-1; 9 bases map to TRBD1. Per the germline V gene, CDR1 is MGHDK and CDR2 is SYGVNS. This CDR3 is 14 amino acids long. V trimming: 4 bases; J trimming: 9 bases; junction bases outside the gene matches: 9. CDR3 amino acids: CASSALPGTGQAFF. The CDR3 nucleotides are TGTGCCAGCAGTGCCTTACCCGGGACAGGGCAAGCTTTCTTT.

The V and J genes are TRBV6-5 and TRBJ2-7; either TRBD1 or TRBD2 may fit D (6 bases each). The V gene's germline CDR1 is MNHEY and CDR2 SVGAGI. V gave up 6 bases and J gave up 7 bases, with 13 bases separating them. This CDR3 spans 12 amino acids. CDR3 bases: TGTGCCAGCAGCCGACAGGCGGGGGAGCAGTACTTC. It translates to CASSRQAGEQYF.

The chain combines TRBV18 with TRBJ2-3; no clear D gene. V lost 1 base and J lost 1, with 9 bases in between. Germline V lookup: CDR1 KGHSH, CDR2 LQKENI. The CDR3 contains 15 residues. The CDR3 loop reads CASSPLASGTDTQYF. The CDR3 nucleotides are TGTGCCAGCTCACCACTTGCCAGCGGCACAGATACGCAGTATTTT.

CDR3 sequence reads: CASKLGPSTDTQYF. The DNA for the CDR3 is TGTGCCAGTAAGCTCGGGCCTAGCACAGATACGCAGTATTTT. The rearrangement joins TRBV19 to TRBJ2-3; D is ambiguous. Germline CDR1 is LNHDA and CDR2 is SQIVND (reference sequence). The CDR3 totals 14 residues. V gave up 7 bases and J gave up 0 bases, with 11 bases separating them.

V gene TRBV19 combines with J gene TRBJ1-2, with 8 bases aligning to TRBD1. CDR1 and CDR2 from the germline V gene are LNHDA and SQIVND (reference sequence). Trimming at V came to 1 base and at J to 1 base, leaving 2 bases not matched to a gene. The CDR3 sequence is 15 residues long. In DNA, the CDR3 is TGTGCCAGTAGTATAGGGACAGGGTATAACTATGGCTACACCTTC. Translated: CASSIGTGYNYGYTF.

The chain couples TRBV2 to TRBJ2-3; weak D call: TRBD2 (6 bases). This CDR3 spans 16 amino acids. From germline, CDR1 is SNHLY and CDR2 FYNNEI. V was cut by 8 bases and J by 5 bases, with 23 bases left in between. CDR3 DNA sequence: TGTGCCAGCGGCTGGCGGGGCGCGAACGAGGAAGATACGCAGTATTTT. Amino acids: CASGWRGANEEDTQYF. The whole variable domain, filled in from reference TRBV2 and TRBJ2-3, reads EPEVTQTPSHQVTQMGQEVILRCVPISNHLYFYWYRQILGQKVEFLVSFYNNEISEKSEIFDDQFSVERPDGSNFTLKIRSTKLEDSAMYFCASGWRGANEEDTQYFGPGTRLTVL.

The J gene is TRBJ1-2, the V gene TRBV7-9, with 7 bases aligning to TRBD1. After removal of 5 bases from V and 4 bases from J, the junction contained 4 bases not matched to a gene. Germline V gene sequence: CDR1 SEHNR, CDR2 FQNEAQ (reference sequence). There are 13 residues in the CDR3. DNA for the CDR3: TGTGCCAGCAGCCCGGGACAGCGCTATGGCTACACCTTC. Amino acid sequence: CASSPGQRYGYTF.

CDR3 loop: CASSLGGSRLRETQYF. CDR3 in DNA: TGTGCCAGCAGCTTGGGGGGGAGTCGGCTTCGGGAGACCCAGTACTTC. This chain uses TRBV7-2 with TRBJ2-5; 7 bases align to TRBD2. The V gene's germline CDR1 is SGHTA and CDR2 FQGNSA. V dropped 3 bases and J dropped 5; count of bases not matched to a gene: 12. The CDR3 totals 16 residues.

V and J are TRBV5-1 and TRBJ2-7, with D tentatively TRBD1 (5 bases). The V end was cut by 0 bases, the J end by 2 bases, with 9 bases between. The length of the CDR3 is 14 residues. Per germline, CDR1 SGHRS and CDR2 YFSETQ. CDR3 residues: CASSLEAGTYEQYF. The CDR3 coding sequence is TGCGCCAGCAGCTTGGAAGCAGGGACCTACGAGCAGTACTTC.

The chain recombines TRBV30 with TRBJ1-5; D call uncertain. V was pared by 0 bases and J by 2 bases, with 14 bases between. From germline, CDR1 is GTSNPN and CDR2 SVGIG (reference sequence). This CDR3 comprises 16 residues. For the CDR3, the DNA is TGTGCCTGGAGTGTACGGTTAGGTTTCGGCAATCAGCCCCAGCATTTT. Its translation is CAWSVRLGFGNQPQHF.

This clone showed up just once. This chain connects TRBV28 to TRBJ2-7; 14 positions agree with TRBD2. The V and J ends lost 5 bases and 5 bases, in that order; junction bases with no gene match: 5. The germline V gene encodes CDR1 MDHEN and CDR2 SYDVKM. The length of the CDR3 is 15 residues. CDR3 in DNA: TGTGCCAGCAGTGGACTAGCGGGAGGATTTAACGAGCAGTACGTC. This sequence encodes CASSGLAGGFNEQYV.

This clone has just one count. The chain employs TRBV6-6 and TRBJ2-1, with D maybe TRBD2 (5 bases). V lost 4 bases, J lost 9 bases, and 10 bases lay in between. CDR3 length: 12 residues. CDR1 and CDR2 (germline): MNHNY, SVGAGI (reference sequence). The CDR3 DNA reads as TGTGCCAGCAGTTCCGGACTTCTTGAGCAGTTCTTC. It yields the protein CASSSGLLEQFF.

The chain couples TRBV21-1 to TRBJ2-7. TRBV21-1 is shown as a pseudogene. The CDR3 covers 13 residues. CDR3 coding DNA: TGTGCCAGCATTTCTACGTGGGGAAATGAGCAGTACGTC. This sequence encodes CASISTWGNEQYV.

Points on this clone: The sample carries other DNA sequences with the same CDR3. The J gene is TRBJ2-5, the V gene TRBV7-2; a weak D match, TRBD2 (6 bases). Germline V gives CDR1 SGHTA, CDR2 FQGNSA. This CDR3 has 13 amino acids. V lost 3 bases and J 5 bases, leaving 10 bases between the germline ends. The CDR3 DNA reads as TGTGCCAGCAGCTTTCGACGGGGGGAGACCCAGTACTTC. Residues: CASSFRRGETQYF.

V usage is TRBV7-9 and J usage is TRBJ2-1, with 7 nucleotides matching TRBD2. The junction had 4 bases not matched to a gene; V was cut back by 1 base and J by 4 bases. Germline V gene lookup returns CDR1 SEHNR and CDR2 FQNEAQ (reference sequence). CDR3 length equals 15 residues. DNA for the CDR3: TGTGCCAGCAGCTTAGTGCCTAGCGGATACAATGAGCAGTTCTTC. As protein: CASSLVPSGYNEQFF.

The chain couples TRBV2 to TRBJ1-5, with a tentative D call TRBD1 (6 bases). The CDR3 spans 15 residues. V was clipped by 6 bases and J by 2 bases, with 14 bases between them. The V gene's germline CDR1 is SNHLY and CDR2 FYNNEI. The CDR3 coding sequence is TGTGCCAGCAGGGTACAGGGCCAGGGCAATCAGCCCCAGCATTTT. It is translated as CASRVQGQGNQPQHF.

This rearrangement joins TRBV9 to TRBJ1-2, with D uncertain. This CDR3 has 14 amino acids. CDR1 and CDR2 from the germline V gene are SGDLS and YYNGEE. Trimming pared 2 bases from V and 4 bases from J, leaving 12 bases between. The CDR3 DNA reads as TGTGCCAGCAGCGTGGAGGGAGAAGCCTATGGCTACACCTTC. Its translation: CASSVEGEAYGYTF.

The V call is TRBV7-2, the J call TRBJ2-5, with 8 bases aligning to TRBD2. Looked up from germline, CDR1 is SGHTA and CDR2 is FQGNSA. Germline trimming cut 6 bases from V and 5 bases from J; bases unmatched to any gene: 5. The CDR3 has 13 amino acids. The DNA of the CDR3 is TGTGCCAGCAGGGTCGGGAGGGTGGAGACCCAGTACTTC. It yields the protein CASRVGRVETQYF.

This clone has a single count. This chain uses TRBV11-3 with TRBJ2-7; D remains ambiguous. The V end lost 3 bases, the J end lost 2 bases, and 8 bases lay between the germline ends. The germline CDR1 and CDR2 sequences are SGHNT and YENEEA. The CDR3 totals 13 residues. CDR3 residues: CASSFRTAYEQYV. Written as DNA, the CDR3 is TGTGCCAGCAGCTTTAGGACGGCCTACGAGCAGTACGTC.